This entry concerns a single TCR beta chain. What it binds is not known. This entry belongs to a study of siplizumab effects on memory and regulatory T cells. Whole-study results and caveats: Alloreactive clones mapping to unstimulated subsets formed only a minor fraction. Relative to controls at 25% to 30%, mappable alloreactive CD4+ clones exhibited a mean Treg-derived proportion of approximately 62% with siplizumab. About 80-95% of proliferating CD4+ or CD8+ clones had no assignable naive or memory phenotype.

This CDR3 is 12 amino acids long. Germline CDR1 and CDR2: SEHNR and FQNEAQ (reference sequence). Trimming removed 7 bases from V and 2 bases from J, with 9 bases in between. TCRdb keeps only in-frame clones here, not all; method: immunoSEQ multiplex PCR. The table has around 100,000 clones, approximately 92% seen once. Sequenced input: CD4+ T cells sorted from blood. The chain carries TRBV7-9 and TRBJ2-7; no clear D gene. This TCR derives from a human donor in good health. The CDR3 DNA sequence: TGTGCCAGCACCTCCTATGCCTACGAGCAGTACTTC. Translation gives CASTSYAYEQYF. Full variable domain (outside the CDR3, taken from reference TRBV7-9 and TRBJ2-7): DTGVSQNPRHKITKRGQNVTFRCDPISEHNRLYWYRQTLGQGPEFLTYFQNEAQLEKSRLLSDRFSAERPKGSFSTLEIQRTEQGDSAMYLCASTSYAYEQYFGPGTRLTVT.